These 9 T cell receptor beta chains were all obtained from the same sample, sequenced in a study of CXCR3-negative and CXCR3-positive naive CD8 T cells. Preparation of TRB cDNA libraries relied on 5' RACE carrying UMI labels. From its re-call of the 5' RACE reads, TCRdb lists each CDR3 protein once, without DNA. Recorded for this sample: 5,000 to 6,500 distinct CDR3 sequences. Sequenced sample: naive CXCR3- CD8+ T cells from blood. Subset given: CD45RO-CCR7+CD27+CD95- naive CD8+ T cells lacking CXCR3 (TNR3-). Source of these receptors: a human donor in good health. Some clones in this sample may be carry-over from other donors' samples.

This sequence joins TRBV6-6 and TRBJ1-1; TCRdb's D call, TRBD1, is unchecked because there is no DNA. Germline assignment: CDR1 MNHNY and CDR2 SVGAGI (reference sequence). CDR3 length equals 14 residues. Here the CDR3 reads CASTAGTVSTEAFF.

This clonotype is medium-sized by frequency. V usage is TRBV29-1 and J usage is TRBJ1-3. Per germline, CDR1 SQVTM and CDR2 ANQGSEA. CDR3 size: 14 residues. CDR3 sequence reads: CSVEVAGAGNTIYF.

The rearrangement links TRBV12-3 or TRBV12-4 to TRBJ2-2; with no DNA, the TCRdb D assignment of TRBD1 cannot be verified. The CDR3 consists of 17 residues. CDR3 in amino acids: CASTTRRTLGGTGELFF.

This clonotype is classed as medium-sized (0.01 to 0.1%) by frequency. The V call is TRBV15, the J call TRBJ1-3. The CDR3 spans 14 residues. The germline gives CDR1 LNHNV, CDR2 YYDKDF (reference sequence). CDR3 sequence: CATSRDRSGNTIYF.

Measured by frequency, this clonotype is medium-sized. The gene calls are TRBV27 and TRBJ2-4; TCRdb's D call, TRBD2, is unchecked because there is no DNA. In germline, CDR1 is MNHEY, CDR2 SMNVEV (reference sequence). The CDR3 is 15 amino acids. The CDR3 is CASSPGLGGKNIQYF.

The genes are TRBV5-5 and TRBJ1-1. Germline V lookup: CDR1 SGHKS, CDR2 YYEKEE (reference sequence). The CDR3 length is 16 residues. CDR3 loop: CASSQDQTAENTEAFF. The full variable domain, rest sourced from reference TRBV5-5 and TRBJ1-1, is DAGVTQSPTHLIKTRGQQVTLRCSPISGHKSVSWYQQVLGQGPQFIFQYYEKEERGRGNFPDRFSARQFPNYSSELNVNALLLGDSALYLCASSQDQTAENTEAFFGQGTRLTVV.

This rearrangement joins TRBV6-2 or TRBV6-3 to TRBJ2-1; the D call of TRBD2 rests on TCRdb alone, since no DNA is present to check it. The CDR3 spans 16 residues. The germline CDR1 and CDR2 sequences are MNHEY and SVGEGT. The CDR3 here is CASSYRISVYYNEQFF.

This chain links TRBV4-1 with TRBJ1-2; the TCRdb D gene call, TRBD1, has no DNA to confirm it. The CDR3 is made up of 15 amino acids. CDR1 MGHRA and CDR2 YSYEKL come from the germline V gene. CDR3: CASSQVPGSNYGYTF.

The chain joins TRBV12-3 or TRBV12-4 to TRBJ1-5. CDR3 length: 14 residues. CDR3 sequence: CASTSGGTEWSQHF.